These 15 T cell receptor beta chains were all obtained from the same sample, sequenced in a study of T cells in Graves' hyperthyroidism and ophthalmopathy. Researchers took RNA transcripts and amplified the TCR beta CDR3 regions from them. An initial round of RT-PCR targeting the TCR CDR3 relied on the HTBI primer set. Each CDR3 protein gets one entry after TCRdb re-called the multiplex PCR reads with MiXCR. This table has about 770,000 distinct CDR3 sequences, approximately 18% appearing once. Sequencing was carried out using blood. The receptors were gathered from a woman between 45 and 65 years old with Graves' hyperthyroidism that later progressed to Graves' ophthalmopathy.

This clonotype has only a few counts. The chain combines TRBV29-1 with TRBJ1-2, with a tentative D call TRBD1 (5 bases). CDR3 length: 11 residues. V lost 7 bases to trimming and J lost 6 bases, with 12 bases between them. The germline V gene has CDR1 SQVTM and CDR2 ANQGSEA. The CDR3 sequence is CSAEVGHGYTF. The CDR3 nucleotides read TGCAGCGCAGAAGTGGGACATGGCTACACCTTC.

This clonotype came up many times. This chain connects TRBV3-1 to TRBJ2-1; D uncertain. With 2 bases removed from V and 4 bases from J, the gap between germline ends came to 12 bases. Per the germline V gene, CDR1 is LGHDT and CDR2 is YNNKEL (reference sequence). There are 15 residues in the CDR3. CDR3: CASSQLGSSYNEQFF. DNA for the CDR3: TGTGCCAGCAGCCAATTAGGTTCTTCATACAATGAGCAGTTCTTC.

This clonotype was found many times. This sequence joins TRBV5-5 and TRBJ1-1; D ambiguous. The CDR3 spans 12 residues. V was shortened by 3 bases and J by 2 bases, with 5 bases between the two germline ends. Germline CDR1 and CDR2: SGHKS and YYEKEE (reference sequence). This chain's CDR3 is CASSYENTEAFF. The CDR3 DNA follows: TGTGCCAGCAGCTATGAAAACACTGAAGCTTTCTTT.

The table lists this clonotype with many counts. V and J are TRBV20-1 and TRBJ1-2; D unclear. The V end was cut by 3 bases, the J end by 0 bases, with 8 bases between. CDR1 and CDR2 from the germline V gene are DFQATT and SNEGSKA (reference sequence). There are 13 residues in the CDR3. DNA for the CDR3: TGCAGTGCTAGTCGAGGTCCTAACTATGGCTACACCTTC. Its translation: CSASRGPNYGYTF.

V is TRBV29-1 and J is TRBJ1-1; no definite D call. V shed 3 bases and J shed 0 bases, with 14 bases lying between them. This CDR3 comprises 15 residues. Germline CDR1 and CDR2: SQVTM and ANQGSEA. The CDR3 region is CSVDTRTALNTEAFF. The DNA of the CDR3 is TGCAGCGTTGATACCAGGACTGCATTGAACACTGAAGCTTTCTTT.

This clonotype was recorded at least ten times. The CDR3 DNA reads as TGTGCCAGCAGCTTAGAGGGACAGGGAAGGGGTGAAAAACTGTTTTTT. Translation gives CASSLEGQGRGEKLFF. The chain is built from TRBV11-2 and TRBJ1-4; 9 bases are shared with TRBD1. CDR1 and CDR2 from the germline V gene are SGHAT and FQNNGV. V was clipped by 0 bases and J by 7 bases; unmatched bases: 6. CDR3 length equals 16 residues.

This clonotype was observed a few times. V and J are TRBV20-1 and TRBJ2-2, with TRBD2 identical over 13 bases. The CDR3 contains 19 residues. Trimming took 3 bases from V and 4 from J; bases not matched to a gene: 14. Germline CDR1 reads DFQATT; CDR2 reads SNEGSKA (reference sequence). The DNA of the CDR3 is TGCAGTGCTAGGCCCCGACTAGCGGGGGGCCATATTTCCACCGGGGAGCTGTTTTTT. Translated: CSARPRLAGGHISTGELFF.

Many counts were recorded for this clonotype. The chain joins TRBV6-1 to TRBJ2-7; D is perhaps TRBD2 (6 bases). There are 15 residues in the CDR3. Germline V CDR1 and CDR2: MNHNS, SASEGT. V gave up 5 bases and J gave up 2 bases, with 16 bases separating them. The CDR3 sequence: CASSSAGGRAYEQYF. Here the CDR3 DNA reads TGTGCCAGCAGTTCCGCCGGGGGTCGAGCCTACGAGCAGTACTTC.

V usage is TRBV6-9 and J usage is TRBJ2-4; D is uncertain. CDR1 and CDR2 from the germline V gene are MNHGY and SVAAGI. The CDR3 spans 13 residues. V lost 6 bases, J lost 2 bases, and 8 bases lay in between. The CDR3 here is CASREISKNIQYF. The CDR3 nucleotides read TGTGCCAGCAGGGAGATATCCAAAAACATTCAGTACTTC.

This chain joins TRBV6-5 and TRBJ1-2; D remains ambiguous. CDR1 MNHEY and CDR2 SVGAGI come from the germline V gene. V lost 0 bases to trimming and J lost 3 bases, with 14 bases between them. This CDR3 contains 16 residues. CDR3 in amino acids: CASSYSITRADYGYTF. CDR3 in DNA: TGTGCCAGCAGTTACTCGATCACCCGGGCGGACTATGGCTACACCTTC.

The chain is built from TRBV5-6 and TRBJ1-2; 10 bases fit TRBD1. The CDR3 has 16 amino acids. The V and J ends lost 5 bases and 3 bases, in that order; junction bases with no gene match: 10. Germline CDR1 SGHDT, CDR2 YYEEEE. CDR3 residues: CASRLTGGEGDYGYTF. The CDR3 DNA reads TGTGCCAGCAGACTGACAGGGGGCGAAGGGGACTATGGCTACACCTTC. The full variable domain, completed using reference TRBV5-6 and TRBJ1-2, is DAGVTQSPTHLIKTRGQQVTLRCSPKSGHDTVSWYQQALGQGPQFIFQYYEEEERQRGNFPDRFSGHQFPNYSSELNVNALLLGDSALYLCASRLTGGEGDYGYTFGSGTRLTVV.

This clonotype was picked up many times. The CDR3 DNA reads TGCGCCAGCAGCCAGGGACTAGCGGGGGGCTCGCAGGCCTACAATGAGCAGTTCTTC. This translates into CASSQGLAGGSQAYNEQFF. V usage is TRBV5-1 and J usage is TRBJ2-1; 15 nucleotides line up with TRBD2. The CDR3 runs to 19 residues. Germline V gene data show CDR1 as SGHRS and CDR2 as YFSETQ. V gave up 4 bases and J gave up 2 bases; unmatched junction bases: 10.

There are a few counts of this clonotype. The chain combines TRBV19 with TRBJ1-2; weak D call: TRBD1 (5 bases). Trimming pared 5 bases from V and 2 bases from J, leaving 15 bases between. Germline CDR1 reads LNHDA; CDR2 reads SQIVND (reference sequence). The CDR3 sequence is 15 residues long. The CDR3 spells CASSPIGAGNYGYTF. DNA of the CDR3: TGTGCCAGTAGTCCTATTGGGGCGGGAAACTATGGCTACACCTTC.

This clonotype was counted a few times. The chain links TRBV6-1 to TRBJ2-3, with 7 bases lining up with TRBD1. This CDR3 spans 16 amino acids. Germline V gene sequence: CDR1 MNHNS, CDR2 SASEGT. Losses at the gene ends were 4 bases for V and 0 bases for J; bases not matched to a gene: 7. For the CDR3, the DNA is TGTGCCAGCAGTGGATTGACAGGGTCTAGCACAGATACGCAGTATTTT. Translated: CASSGLTGSSTDTQYF.

This clonotype was counted ten times or more. The chain links TRBV3-1 to TRBJ1-1; D gene uncertain. V lost 0 bases and J 3 bases, leaving 11 bases between the germline ends. In germline, CDR1 is LGHDT, CDR2 YNNKEL (reference sequence). The CDR3 extends over 15 amino acids. The CDR3 sequence: CASSQDHWPHTEAFF. The CDR3 DNA reads TGTGCCAGCAGCCAAGATCATTGGCCCCACACTGAAGCTTTCTTT.